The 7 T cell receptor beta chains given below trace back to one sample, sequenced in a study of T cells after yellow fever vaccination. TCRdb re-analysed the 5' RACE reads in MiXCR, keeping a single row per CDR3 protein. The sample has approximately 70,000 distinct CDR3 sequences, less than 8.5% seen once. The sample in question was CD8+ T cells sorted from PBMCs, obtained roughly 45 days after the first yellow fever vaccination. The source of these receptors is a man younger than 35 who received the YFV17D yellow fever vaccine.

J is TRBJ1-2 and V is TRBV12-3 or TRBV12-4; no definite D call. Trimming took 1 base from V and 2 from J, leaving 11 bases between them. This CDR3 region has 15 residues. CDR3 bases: TGTGCCAGCAGTTTAGGGGTCCAAAGGAACTATGGCTACACCTTC. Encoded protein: CASSLGVQRNYGYTF.

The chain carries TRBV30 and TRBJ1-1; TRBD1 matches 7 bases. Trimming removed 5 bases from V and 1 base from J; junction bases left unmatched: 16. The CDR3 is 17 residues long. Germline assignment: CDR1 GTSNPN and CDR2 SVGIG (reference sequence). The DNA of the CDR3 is TGTGCCTGGGAAGGACAGGCGATGGGGGCGAAGAACACTGAAGCTTTCTTT. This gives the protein CAWEGQAMGAKNTEAFF.

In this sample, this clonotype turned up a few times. CDR3 nucleotide sequence: TGTGCCAGTGAGGCAAGCGGGGAGCTGTTTTTT. Its translation is CASEASGELFF. The chain is built from TRBV19 and TRBJ2-2; D remains unclear. The CDR3 covers 11 residues. Trimming cost V 8 bases and J 7 bases, with 8 bases left between them. The germline CDR1 and CDR2 sequences are LNHDA and SQIVND (reference sequence).

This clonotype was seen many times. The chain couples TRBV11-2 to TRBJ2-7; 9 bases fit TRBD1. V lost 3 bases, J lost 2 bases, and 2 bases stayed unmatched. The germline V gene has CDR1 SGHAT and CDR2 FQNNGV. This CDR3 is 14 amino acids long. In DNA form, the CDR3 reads TGTGCCAGCAGCTTGACAGGGGGTGCCTACGAGCAGTACGTC. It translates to CASSLTGGAYEQYV.

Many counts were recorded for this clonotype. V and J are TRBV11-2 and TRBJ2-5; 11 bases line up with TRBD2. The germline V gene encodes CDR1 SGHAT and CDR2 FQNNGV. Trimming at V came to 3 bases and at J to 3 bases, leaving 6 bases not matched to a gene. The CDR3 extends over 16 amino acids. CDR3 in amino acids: CASSLGTGLAEETQYF. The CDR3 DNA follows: TGTGCCAGCAGCTTGGGCACGGGACTAGCGGAAGAGACCCAGTACTTC.

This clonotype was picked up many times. In DNA form, the CDR3 reads TGTGCCAGCAGTACAGGGGGCGCAACTGAAGCTTTCTTT. This gives the protein CASSTGGATEAFF. The chain links TRBV27 to TRBJ1-1; 9 bases align to TRBD1. In germline, CDR1 is MNHEY, CDR2 SMNVEV (reference sequence). CDR3 size: 13 residues. Unmatched junction bases numbered 3, after V lost 5 bases and J lost 5 bases.

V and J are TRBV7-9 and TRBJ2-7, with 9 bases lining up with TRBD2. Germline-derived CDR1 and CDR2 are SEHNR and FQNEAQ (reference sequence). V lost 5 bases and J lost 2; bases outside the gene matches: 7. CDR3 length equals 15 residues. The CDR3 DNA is TGTGCCAGCAGCGCGGGGGGGGGGTACACCTACGAGCAGTACTTC. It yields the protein CASSAGGGYTYEQYF.